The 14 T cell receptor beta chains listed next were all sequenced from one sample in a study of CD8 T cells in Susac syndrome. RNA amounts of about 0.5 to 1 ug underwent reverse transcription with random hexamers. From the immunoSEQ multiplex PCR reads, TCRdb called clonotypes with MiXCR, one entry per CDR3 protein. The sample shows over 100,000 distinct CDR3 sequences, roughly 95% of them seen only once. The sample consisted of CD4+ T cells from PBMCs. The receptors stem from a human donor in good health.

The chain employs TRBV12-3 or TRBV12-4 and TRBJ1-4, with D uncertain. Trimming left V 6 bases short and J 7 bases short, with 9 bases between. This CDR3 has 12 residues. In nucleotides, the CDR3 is TGTGCCAGCAGCTCACGCCCTGAAAAACTGTTTTTT. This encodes CASSSRPEKLFF.

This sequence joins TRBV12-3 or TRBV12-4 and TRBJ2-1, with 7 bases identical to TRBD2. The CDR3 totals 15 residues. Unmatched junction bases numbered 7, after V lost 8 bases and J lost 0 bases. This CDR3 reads CASGRAGSSYNEQFF. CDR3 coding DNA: TGTGCCAGCGGACGAGCGGGGAGCTCCTACAATGAGCAGTTCTTC.

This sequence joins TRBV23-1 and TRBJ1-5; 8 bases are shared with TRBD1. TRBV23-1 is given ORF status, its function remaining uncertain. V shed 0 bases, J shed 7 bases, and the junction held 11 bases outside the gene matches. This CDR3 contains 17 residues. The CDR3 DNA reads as TGCGCCAGCAGTCAATCTTCCAGGGGGCGCAGGTCACAGCCCCAGCATTTT. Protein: CASSQSSRGRRSQPQHF.

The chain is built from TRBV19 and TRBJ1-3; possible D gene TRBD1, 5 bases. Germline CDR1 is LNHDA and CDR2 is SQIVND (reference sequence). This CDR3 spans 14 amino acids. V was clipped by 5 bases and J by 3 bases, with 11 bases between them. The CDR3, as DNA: TGTGCCAGTAGTTTGACAGCACTTGGAAACACCATATATTTT. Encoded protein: CASSLTALGNTIYF. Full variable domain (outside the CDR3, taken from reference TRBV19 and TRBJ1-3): DGGITQSPKYLFRKEGQNVTLSCEQNLNHDAMYWYRQDPGQGLRLIYYSQIVNDFQKGDIAEGYSVSREKKESFPLTVTSAQKNPTAFYLCASSLTALGNTIYFGEGSWLTVV.

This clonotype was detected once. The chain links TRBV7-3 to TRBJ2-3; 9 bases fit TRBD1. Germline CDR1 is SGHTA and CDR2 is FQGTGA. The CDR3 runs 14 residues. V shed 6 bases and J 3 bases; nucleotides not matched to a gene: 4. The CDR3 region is CASSEGQGTDTQYF. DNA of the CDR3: TGTGCCAGCAGTGAGGGACAGGGAACAGATACGCAGTATTTT.

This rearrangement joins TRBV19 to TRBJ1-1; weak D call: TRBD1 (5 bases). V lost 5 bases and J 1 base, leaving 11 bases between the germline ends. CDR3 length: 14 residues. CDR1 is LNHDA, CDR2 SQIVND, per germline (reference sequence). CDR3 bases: TGTGCCAGTAGTCCTGACAGAGAGAACACTGAAGCTTTCTTT. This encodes CASSPDRENTEAFF.

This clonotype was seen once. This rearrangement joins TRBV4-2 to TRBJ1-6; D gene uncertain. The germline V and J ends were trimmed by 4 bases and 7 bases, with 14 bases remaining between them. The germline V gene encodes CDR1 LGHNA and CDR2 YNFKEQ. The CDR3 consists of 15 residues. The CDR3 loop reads CASSPASGPNSPLHF. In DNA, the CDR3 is TGTGCCAGCAGCCCTGCCAGCGGGCCCAATTCACCCCTCCACTTT.

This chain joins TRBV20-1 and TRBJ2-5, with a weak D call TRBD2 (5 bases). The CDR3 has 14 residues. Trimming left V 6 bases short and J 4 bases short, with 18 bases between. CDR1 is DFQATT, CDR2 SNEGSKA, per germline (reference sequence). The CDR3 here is CSALGEIARETQYF. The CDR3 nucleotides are TGCAGTGCCCTGGGAGAGATAGCACGAGAGACCCAGTACTTC.

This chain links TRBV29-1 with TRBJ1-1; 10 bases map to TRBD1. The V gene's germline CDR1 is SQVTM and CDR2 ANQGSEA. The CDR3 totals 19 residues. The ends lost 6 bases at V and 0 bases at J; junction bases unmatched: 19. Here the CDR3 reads CSVDTRGTGEWTLNTEAFF. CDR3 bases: TGCAGCGTCGATACCCGCGGGACAGGGGAATGGACCTTGAACACTGAAGCTTTCTTT.

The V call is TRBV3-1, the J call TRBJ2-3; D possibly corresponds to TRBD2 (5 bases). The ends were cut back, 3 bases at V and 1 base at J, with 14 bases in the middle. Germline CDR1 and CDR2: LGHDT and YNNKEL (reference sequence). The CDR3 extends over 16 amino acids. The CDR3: CASSQISGIGTDTQYF. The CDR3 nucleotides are TGTGCCAGCAGCCAGATCTCGGGAATTGGCACAGATACGCAGTATTTT.

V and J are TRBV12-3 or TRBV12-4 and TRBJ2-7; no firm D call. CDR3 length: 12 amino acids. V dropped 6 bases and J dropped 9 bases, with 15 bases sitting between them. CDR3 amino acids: CASRPRFPPQYF. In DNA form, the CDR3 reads TGTGCCAGCAGGCCTCGATTTCCGCCGCAGTACTTC.

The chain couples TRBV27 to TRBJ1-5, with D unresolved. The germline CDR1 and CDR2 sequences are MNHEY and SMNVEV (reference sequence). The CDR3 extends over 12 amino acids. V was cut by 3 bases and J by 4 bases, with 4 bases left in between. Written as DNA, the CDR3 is TGTGCCAGCAGTTTCCGGAATCAGCCCCAGCATTTT. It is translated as CASSFRNQPQHF.

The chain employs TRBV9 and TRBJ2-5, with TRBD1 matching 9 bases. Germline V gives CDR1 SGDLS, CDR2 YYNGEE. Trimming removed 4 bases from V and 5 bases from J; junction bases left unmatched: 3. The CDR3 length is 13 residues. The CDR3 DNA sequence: TGTGCCAGCAGCTTACAGGGGGCTGAGACCCAGTACTTC. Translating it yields CASSLQGAETQYF.

This chain's CDR3 is CAAGQGANQPQHF. CDR3 bases: TGTGCCGCCGGACAGGGGGCGAATCAGCCCCAGCATTTT. The chain uses TRBV30 and TRBJ1-5; TRBD1 agrees at 11 bases. There are 13 residues in the CDR3. The J segment lost 4 bases and the V segment lost 8 bases, leaving 4 bases of the junction unmatched. The germline gives CDR1 GTSNPN, CDR2 SVGIG (reference sequence).